A single T cell receptor (beta chain) is shown here with its context. The target antigen is unknown. TCRdb re-called the 5' RACE reads through MiXCR, storing one row per CDR3 protein. Of a few hundred thousand distinct CDR3 sequences listed, 7.5% to 10% are singletons. The sample belongs to a study of identical twins. The CDR3 sequence is 12 residues long. The V and J ends lost 2 bases and 6 bases respectively, with 11 bases between them. Germline V lookup: CDR1 GTSNPN, CDR2 SVGIG (reference sequence). Study results and caveats: Fewer insertions were carried by abundant cord blood beta clonotypes, but none was seen in memory repertoires. Invariant MAIT and iNKT cells could partly confound zero-insertion analyses. With monozygotic twins, out-of-frame TCR alpha sharing exceeded what models estimated.

These data also formed part of another study, on yellow fever vaccine responses in identical twins.

The source of this sequence is a woman under 30 in good health. The chain carries TRBV30 and TRBJ2-7; a weak D match, TRBD1 (5 bases). The sequenced material came from PBMCs. Written as DNA, the CDR3 is TGTGCCTGGAGTCCAGGGATCCCCGAGCAGTACTTC. Translation: CAWSPGIPEQYF.